This T cell receptor beta chain was captured in a study of technical replicates of blood from several donors. The CDR3 length is 14 residues. From germline, CDR1 is SQVTM and CDR2 ANQGSEA. The J segment lost 3 bases and the V segment lost 6 bases, leaving 7 bases of the junction unmatched. Repertoires were generated with immunoSEQ multiplex PCR, while TCRdb's copy carries only in-frame clones and drops some. This table holds 75,000 to 90,000 clones, 85% to 95% found once. Sequencing was performed on T cells isolated from PBMCs. The receptor comes from a human donor in good health. The V and J genes are TRBV29-1 and TRBJ2-1; 8 bases are shared with TRBD2. CDR3 sequence reads: CSVRRTSNYNEQFF. The CDR3 bases are TGCAGCGTCCGAAGGACTAGCAACTACAATGAGCAGTTCTTC.